Shown below are 29 T cell receptor beta chains from a single sample sequenced in a study of OX40 agonist ivuxolimab in advanced cancers. Clones were read by immunoSEQ multiplex PCR, and TCRdb kept only the in-frame ones, dropping some. The repertoire holds 90,000 or so clones, with around nine tenths as singletons. This sample comprised CD4+ or CD8+ T cells sorted from blood, obtained in a trial of the OX40 agonist ivuxolimab. These receptor sequences come from an adult with an advanced solid tumor such as melanoma, head and neck, liver or kidney cancer.

CDR3 in DNA: TGCAGCGTTGACGGACAATCCACAGATACGCAGTATTTT. This sequence encodes CSVDGQSTDTQYF. The chain couples TRBV29-1 to TRBJ2-3; D might be TRBD1 (5 bases). Germline CDR1 SQVTM, CDR2 ANQGSEA. V dropped 3 bases and J dropped 2 bases, with 9 bases sitting between them. This CDR3 has 13 residues.

This clone appeared a few times. The rearrangement links TRBV19 to TRBJ1-5, with a possible D match to TRBD1 (5 bases). Looked up from germline, CDR1 is LNHDA and CDR2 is SQIVND (reference sequence). The V gene lost 7 bases and the J gene lost 4 bases, with 17 bases spanning the gap. The CDR3 contains 15 residues. The CDR3 protein is CASTSQGQGNQPQHF. The CDR3 nucleotides read TGTGCCAGTACCTCCCAGGGCCAGGGTAATCAGCCCCAGCATTTT.

The V gene is TRBV7-2, the J gene TRBJ1-2; D ambiguous. V was clipped by 0 bases and J by 8 bases, with 7 bases between them. CDR1 SGHTA and CDR2 FQGNSA come from the germline V gene. This CDR3 contains 12 residues. The chain's CDR3 is CASSLAVGGYTF. DNA of the CDR3: TGTGCCAGCAGCTTAGCCGTCGGGGGCTACACCTTC.

The chain uses TRBV2 and TRBJ2-3; D gene uncertain. The CDR3 totals 12 residues. CDR1 and CDR2 (germline): SNHLY, FYNNEI. V lost 6 bases to trimming and J lost 2 bases, with 6 bases between them. CDR3 bases: TGTGCCAGCAGGAGAATCACAGATACGCAGTATTTT. Translation: CASRRITDTQYF.

J is TRBJ1-4 and V is TRBV18; 8 nucleotides line up with TRBD1. The CDR3 length is 15 residues. V trimming: 5 bases; J trimming: 8 bases; junction bases outside the gene matches: 10. Germline V gene lookup returns CDR1 KGHSH and CDR2 LQKENI. The CDR3 region is CASSTTGGNVEKLFF. For the CDR3, the DNA is TGTGCCAGCTCAACTACAGGGGGGAACGTAGAAAAACTGTTTTTT.

As for this clone: Sequence at one end of the junction differs from germline and may be a read error. The V call is TRBV7-2, the J call TRBJ2-7, with TRBD2 identical over 12 bases. There are 14 residues in the CDR3. CDR1 is SGHTA, CDR2 FQGNSA, per germline. CDR3 residues: CASSLAGGPLEQYF. The CDR3 DNA sequence: TGTGCCAGCAGCCTAGCGGGAGGGCCTCTCGAGCAGTACTTC.

The chain links TRBV7-6 to TRBJ2-3; D is perhaps TRBD1 (6 bases). The length of the CDR3 is 13 residues. Trimming stripped 5 bases from V and 6 bases from J, with 12 bases between. Germline V gene lookup returns CDR1 SGHVS and CDR2 FNYEAQ. The CDR3 here is CASSPGQYDTQYF. The CDR3 DNA sequence: TGTGCCAGCAGCCCCGGACAGTACGATACGCAGTATTTT. The variable domain in full, completed from reference TRBV7-6 and TRBJ2-3, reads GAGVSQSPRYKVTKRGQDVALRCDPISGHVSLYWYRQALGQGPEFLTYFNYEAQQDKSGLPNDRFSAERPEGSISTLTIQRTEQRDSAMYRCASSPGQYDTQYFGPGTRLTVL.

The chain links TRBV7-6 to TRBJ2-1; D unresolved. CDR1 and CDR2 from the germline V gene are SGHVS and FNYEAQ. The CDR3 is made up of 11 amino acids. V lost 5 bases, J lost 4 bases, and 3 bases lay in between. The CDR3 DNA follows: TGTGCCAGCAGCAATTACAATGAGCAGTTCTTC. It translates to CASSNYNEQFF.

The chain recombines TRBV11-1 with TRBJ2-5, with 12 nucleotides matching TRBD2. The CDR3 covers 15 residues. From germline, CDR1 is SGHAT and CDR2 FQDESV (reference sequence). V shed 2 bases, J shed 4 bases, and the junction held 2 bases outside the gene matches. The CDR3 bases are TGTGCCAGCAGCTTACCTAGCGGGGGGGGAGAGACCCAGTACTTC. This codes for CASSLPSGGGETQYF.

V and J are TRBV6-1 and TRBJ2-7; 13 bases agree with TRBD2. Germline CDR1 reads MNHNS; CDR2 reads SASEGT. Trimming took 4 bases from V and 3 from J; bases not matched to a gene: 6. This CDR3 spans 16 amino acids. In DNA form, the CDR3 reads TGTGCCAGCAGTGTTCCCACTAGCGGGAGGGTCTACGAGCAGTACTTC. Translated: CASSVPTSGRVYEQYF.

This clone was seen only a few times. One end of the junction varies from germline; a read error may be responsible. This rearrangement joins TRBV30 to TRBJ1-2; D is unclear. CDR1 is GTSNPN and CDR2 is SVGIG in the germline V gene (reference sequence). The CDR3 contains 13 residues. The DNA for the CDR3 is TGTGCCTGGGGTGTGGGAAGGACCTATGGCTACACCTTC. Amino acids: CAWGVGRTYGYTF.

The J gene is TRBJ2-5, the V gene TRBV5-1, with D perhaps being TRBD1 or TRBD2 (5 bases each). There are 14 residues in the CDR3. Germline CDR1 reads SGHRS; CDR2 reads YFSETQ. V lost 4 bases and J 4 bases, leaving 14 bases between the germline ends. CDR3 nucleotides: TGCGCCAGCAGCACCGGGGCCGTGGTAGAGACCCAGTACTTC. This gives the protein CASSTGAVVETQYF.

The rearrangement links TRBV29-1 to TRBJ2-3, with TRBD1 matching over 7 bases. The V segment lost 2 bases and the J segment 1 base; nucleotides outside the gene matches: 0. Germline V CDR1 and CDR2: SQVTM, ANQGSEA. The CDR3 runs 13 residues. CDR3: CSVEQGGTDTQYF. The DNA for the CDR3 is TGCAGCGTTGAACAGGGGGGCACAGATACGCAGTATTTT.

The chain employs TRBV5-4 and TRBJ2-7; D possibly uses TRBD1 or TRBD2 (6 bases each). The ends were cut back, 6 bases at V and 4 bases at J, with 20 bases in the middle. The germline V gene encodes CDR1 SGHNT and CDR2 YYREEE (reference sequence). The CDR3 contains 15 residues. CDR3 sequence reads: CASTEGGKSRYEQYF. The CDR3 coding sequence is TGTGCCAGCACCGAGGGGGGTAAGTCCCGTTACGAGCAGTACTTC.

The V call is TRBV7-6, the J call TRBJ1-5; tentatively, D is TRBD1 (6 bases). Germline V gene data show CDR1 as SGHVS and CDR2 as FNYEAQ. The CDR3 has 15 residues. V was clipped by 2 bases and J by 2 bases, with 10 bases between them. In DNA, the CDR3 is TGTGCCAGCAGCTTATCGGACAGCCGCAATCAGCCCCAGCATTTT. It codes for CASSLSDSRNQPQHF.

This chain uses TRBV2 with TRBJ2-7; 10 bases agree with TRBD1. The CDR3 is 17 amino acids. V lost 2 bases, J lost 3 bases, and 10 bases stayed unmatched. Germline V gene data show CDR1 as SNHLY and CDR2 as FYNNEI. CDR3 DNA sequence: TGTGCCAGCAGTGAATCTACCGGGACAGGGGTTTTCTACGAGCAGTACTTC. It specifies CASSESTGTGVFYEQYF.

The rearrangement joins TRBV2 to TRBJ2-3, with D unclear. The CDR3 extends over 13 amino acids. CDR1 SNHLY and CDR2 FYNNEI come from the germline V gene. Trimming left V 4 bases short and J 2 bases short, with 7 bases between. In nucleotides, the CDR3 is TGTGCCAGCAGTGGACGGATCACAGATACGCAGTATTTT. It codes for CASSGRITDTQYF.

The rearrangement uses TRBV11-2 and TRBJ2-5, with TRBD2 matching over 8 bases. The CDR3 extends over 13 amino acids. Germline trimming cut 7 bases from V and 7 bases from J; bases unmatched to any gene: 8. Looked up from germline, CDR1 is SGHAT and CDR2 is FQNNGV. The CDR3, as DNA: TGTGCCAGCACCACTAGACGGGAGGGGACCCAGTACTTC. It is translated as CASTTRREGTQYF.

The gene calls are TRBV7-2 and TRBJ2-5; the D call may be TRBD1 or TRBD2 (5 bases each). V lost 7 bases and J lost 2, with 17 bases in between. CDR3 length: 15 amino acids. CDR1 is SGHTA, CDR2 FQGNSA, per germline. The CDR3 DNA reads as TGTGCCAGCACCCTTGGGGGAGTGCCTCAAGAGACCCAGTACTTC. Translating it yields CASTLGGVPQETQYF.

The chain links TRBV27 to TRBJ1-1; D is undetermined. V lost 2 bases and J lost 5, with 15 bases in between. The germline gives CDR1 MNHEY, CDR2 SMNVEV (reference sequence). The CDR3 contains 15 residues. The CDR3 DNA reads TGTGCCAGCAGTTTAATTCTGGGAGGGCGAACTGAAGCTTTCTTT. Protein product: CASSLILGGRTEAFF.

The chain carries TRBV10-1 and TRBJ2-2; TRBD1 aligns across 7 bases. The V gene's germline CDR1 is WNHNN and CDR2 SYGVQD (reference sequence). V lost 0 bases to trimming and J lost 5 bases; unmatched junction nucleotides: 3. This CDR3 has 15 amino acids. The CDR3 loop reads CASSESGGYTGELFF. CDR3 DNA: TGCGCCAGCAGTGAGTCAGGGGGCTATACCGGGGAGCTGTTTTTT.

This clone was recorded once. The chain has TRBV6-5 and TRBJ2-1, with D unresolved. The length of the CDR3 is 11 residues. V was pared by 6 bases and J by 10 bases, with 10 bases between. Germline assignment: CDR1 MNHEY and CDR2 SVGAGI. CDR3 nucleotide sequence: TGTGCCAGCAGCCCCCCTGAAGAGCAGTTCTTC. Protein sequence: CASSPPEEQFF.

The chain joins TRBV28 to TRBJ2-5; tentative D call: TRBD1 (6 bases). The DNA matches TRBJ2-7 better at its end, which makes the J call doubtful. From germline, CDR1 is MDHEN and CDR2 SYDVKM. This CDR3 is 12 amino acids long. In nucleotides, the CDR3 is TGTGCCAGCAGTCCACAGGGACACGAGCAGTACTTC. Protein: CASSPQGHEQYF.

The chain links TRBV7-2 to TRBJ2-5; 8 nucleotides align to TRBD2. CDR1 and CDR2 (germline): SGHTA, FQGNSA. The CDR3 totals 15 residues. V gave up 2 bases and J gave up 5 bases; unmatched junction bases: 7. The CDR3 region is CASSLQAGEVETQYF. In nucleotides, the CDR3 is TGTGCCAGCAGCTTACAAGCGGGAGAGGTGGAGACCCAGTACTTC.

The chain combines TRBV15 with TRBJ1-1, with 8 bases matching TRBD1. Germline loops: CDR1 LNHNV, CDR2 YYDKDF (reference sequence). J was trimmed by 11 bases and V by 3 bases; bases with no gene match: 8. The CDR3 is made up of 13 amino acids. The CDR3 sequence: CATSRDRVPGAFF. The CDR3 DNA reads as TGTGCCACCAGCAGGGACAGGGTCCCAGGGGCTTTCTTT. The full variable domain, its missing parts supplied by reference TRBV15 and TRBJ1-1, is DAMVIQNPRYQVTQFGKPVTLSCSQTLNHNVMYWYQQKSSQAPKLLFHYYDKDFNNEADTPDNFQSRRPNTSFCFLDIRSPGLGDTAMYLCATSRDRVPGAFFGQGTRLTVV.

The chain joins TRBV2 to TRBJ2-7, with 9 bases that match TRBD1. Germline values: CDR1 SNHLY, CDR2 FYNNEI. J was trimmed by 9 bases and V by 7 bases; bases with no gene match: 10. The CDR3 extends over 13 amino acids. CDR3: CASNSGTGPVQYF. The CDR3 bases are TGTGCCAGCAATTCCGGGACAGGGCCGGTGCAGTACTTC.

The chain combines TRBV5-4 with TRBJ2-7, with 9 bases matching TRBD2. The CDR3 spans 16 residues. V trimming: 0 bases; J trimming: 4 bases; junction bases outside the gene matches: 8. The germline gives CDR1 SGHNT, CDR2 YYREEE (reference sequence). The CDR3 here is CASSLVRGGAGYEQYF. The CDR3 DNA is TGTGCCAGCAGCTTGGTGCGCGGGGGGGCCGGGTACGAGCAGTACTTC.

The chain joins TRBV6-1 to TRBJ2-6; the D is unclear. The V end was cut by 7 bases, the J end by 4 bases, with 14 bases between. Looked up from germline, CDR1 is MNHNS and CDR2 is SASEGT. The CDR3 runs 15 residues. The CDR3 protein is CASTSASSGANVLTF. The CDR3 DNA sequence: TGTGCCAGCACGTCGGCGTCTTCGGGGGCCAACGTCCTGACTTTC.

The V and J genes are TRBV5-1 and TRBJ1-5, with 8 bases that match TRBD1. V lost 2 bases to trimming and J lost 5 bases; unmatched junction nucleotides: 9. The CDR3 extends over 16 amino acids. The germline V gene has CDR1 SGHRS and CDR2 YFSETQ. The CDR3 coding sequence is TGCGCCAGCAGCTTCAAGACAGGGGTGGCTGATCAGCCCCAGCATTTT. Protein sequence: CASSFKTGVADQPQHF.